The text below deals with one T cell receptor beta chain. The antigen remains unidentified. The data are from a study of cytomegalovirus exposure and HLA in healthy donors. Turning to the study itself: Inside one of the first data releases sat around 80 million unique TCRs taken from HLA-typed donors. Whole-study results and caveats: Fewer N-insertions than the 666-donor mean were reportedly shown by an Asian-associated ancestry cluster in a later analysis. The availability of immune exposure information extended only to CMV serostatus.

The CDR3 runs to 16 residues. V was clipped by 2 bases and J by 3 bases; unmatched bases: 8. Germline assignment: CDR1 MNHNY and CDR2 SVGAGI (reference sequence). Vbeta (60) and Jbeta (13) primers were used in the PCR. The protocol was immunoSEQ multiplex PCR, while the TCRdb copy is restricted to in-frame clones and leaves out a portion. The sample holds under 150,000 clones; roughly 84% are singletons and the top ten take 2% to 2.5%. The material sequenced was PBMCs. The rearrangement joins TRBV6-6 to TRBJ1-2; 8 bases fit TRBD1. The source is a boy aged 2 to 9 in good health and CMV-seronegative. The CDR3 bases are TGTGCCAGCAGTTACGGAACCAGGGGGCAGGACTATGGCTACACCTTC. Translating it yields CASSYGTRGQDYGYTF.